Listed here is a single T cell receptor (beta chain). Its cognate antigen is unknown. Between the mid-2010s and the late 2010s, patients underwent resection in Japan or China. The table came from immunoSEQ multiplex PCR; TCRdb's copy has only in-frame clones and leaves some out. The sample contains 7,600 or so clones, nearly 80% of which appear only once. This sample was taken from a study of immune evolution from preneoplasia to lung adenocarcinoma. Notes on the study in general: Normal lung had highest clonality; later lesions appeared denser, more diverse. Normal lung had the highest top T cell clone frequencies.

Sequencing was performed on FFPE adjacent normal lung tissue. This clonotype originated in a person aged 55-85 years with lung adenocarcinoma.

The CDR3 DNA sequence: TGTGCCAGCAGTTACCATCCCAGTAATGGCTACACCTTC. It yields the protein CASSYHPSNGYTF. The chain employs TRBV6-5 and TRBJ1-2; D remains unclear. V was trimmed by 2 bases and J by 6 bases, leaving 10 bases between them. The CDR3 covers 13 residues. Germline CDR1 reads MNHEY; CDR2 reads SVGAGI.